These 25 T cell receptor beta chains were all obtained from the same sample, sequenced in a study of blood T cell repertoires in COVID-19. The data were produced by immunoSEQ multiplex PCR, yet TCRdb's version contains in-frame clones alone and is incomplete. The sample includes about 140,000 clones, 88% of them seen just once. The sample consisted of peripheral blood. The receptors originated from a human donor with COVID-19, enrolled during active disease. The donor label of this sample is uncertain.

The chain couples TRBV5-1 to TRBJ2-5; TRBD2 might be the D (5 bases). The CDR3 is made up of 14 amino acids. CDR1 is SGHRS and CDR2 is YFSETQ in the germline V gene. With 0 bases removed from V and 4 bases from J, the gap between germline ends came to 10 bases. DNA of the CDR3: TGCGCCAGCAGCTTGGACGGGGTTCCAGAGACCCAGTACTTC. Translated: CASSLDGVPETQYF.

The CDR3 nucleotides read TGTGCCATCAGGGGGACAGGGCGAAGCCACAATGAGCAGTTCTTC. Translated: CAIRGTGRSHNEQFF. The chain has TRBV10-3 and TRBJ2-1; 9 positions match TRBD1. This CDR3 comprises 15 residues. Germline values: CDR1 ENHRY, CDR2 SYGVKD. Trimming cost V 6 bases and J 5 bases; bases outside gene matches: 8.

The chain employs TRBV3-1 (or the pseudogene TRBV3-2) and TRBJ1-4, with 8 bases fitting TRBD1. Unmatched junction bases numbered 9, after V lost 4 bases and J lost 8 bases. This CDR3 comprises 15 residues. Germline CDR1 LGHDT, CDR2 YNNKEL (reference sequence). The CDR3 DNA reads as TGTGCCAGCAGCCGACCGACAGGGGAGGGGGAAAAACTGTTTTTT. Translation gives CASSRPTGEGEKLFF.

The V call is TRBV9, the J call TRBJ2-2, with D perhaps TRBD1 (6 bases). From germline, CDR1 is SGDLS and CDR2 YYNGEE. This CDR3 is built from 15 residues. Between the trimmed V and J ends, which lost 0 bases and 3 bases, there was a span of 9 bases. CDR3 coding DNA: TGTGCCAGCAGCGTAGGTGGGGGCCACACCGGGGAGCTGTTTTTT. As protein: CASSVGGGHTGELFF.

The chain is built from TRBV24-1 and TRBJ2-1; TRBD1 is a possible D gene (6 bases). Trimming took 2 bases from V and 5 from J, leaving 12 bases between them. The CDR3 contains 15 residues. The germline V gene encodes CDR1 KGHDR and CDR2 SFDVKD. The DNA of the CDR3 is TGTGCCACCAGTGATTGGGGGCAGCAGAACAATGAGCAGTTCTTC. Encoded protein: CATSDWGQQNNEQFF.

This rearrangement joins TRBV2 to TRBJ2-2; 10 bases are shared with TRBD1. Looked up from germline, CDR1 is SNHLY and CDR2 is FYNNEI. This CDR3 is 14 amino acids long. V shed 7 bases, J shed 5 bases, and the junction held 4 bases outside the gene matches. CDR3 amino acids: CASKPDRGTGELFF. The CDR3 nucleotides are TGTGCCAGCAAACCGGACAGGGGGACCGGGGAGCTGTTTTTT.

This chain connects TRBV2 to TRBJ2-7, with 7 bases fitting TRBD1. The germline gives CDR1 SNHLY, CDR2 FYNNEI. The CDR3 runs 14 residues. With 3 bases clipped from V and 4 bases from J, the junction kept 6 bases outside the gene matches. CDR3 in amino acids: CASSDRQGTYEQYF. The DNA of the CDR3 is TGTGCCAGCAGTGACCGACAGGGTACGTACGAGCAGTACTTC.

The chain links TRBV12-3 or TRBV12-4 to TRBJ2-7; D is perhaps TRBD1 (5 bases). This CDR3 comprises 12 residues. V dropped 4 bases and J dropped 12 bases, with 16 bases sitting between them. CDR3: CASSSGQGRGYF. In DNA form, the CDR3 reads TGTGCCAGCAGTTCCGGGCAGGGAAGGGGGTACTTC.

Written as DNA, the CDR3 is TGTGCCAGCAGTGGGCCGGGACTCCTATCTGAAGCTTTCTTT. Encoded protein: CASSGPGLLSEAFF. The chain is built from TRBV7-9 and TRBJ1-1; a weak D match, TRBD1 (5 bases). Trimming stripped 6 bases from V and 6 bases from J, with 17 bases between. The CDR3 loop spans 14 amino acids. Looked up from germline, CDR1 is SEHNR and CDR2 is FQNEAQ (reference sequence).

V and J are TRBV12-5 and TRBJ2-7, with D possibly TRBD1 on 5 matching bases. Trimming left V 6 bases short and J 2 bases short, with 20 bases between. CDR3 length: 16 residues. CDR1 LGHNT and CDR2 FRNRAP come from the germline V gene. CDR3: CASGKVSGPTPYEQYF. In nucleotides, the CDR3 is TGTGCTAGTGGCAAGGTCTCAGGGCCCACCCCCTACGAGCAGTACTTC.

This clone was counted once. The junction departs from germline at one end; a sequencing error may be responsible. The chain is built from TRBV7-9 and TRBJ2-5; either TRBD1 or TRBD2 may fit D (6 bases each). Germline CDR1 and CDR2: SEHNR and FQNEAQ (reference sequence). This CDR3 spans 12 amino acids. CDR3 sequence: CASGLGGQTQYF. As DNA, the CDR3 is TGTGCCAGCGGCTTAGGGGGGCAGACCCAGTACTTC.

The sample holds a few counts of this clone. The V call is TRBV29-1, the J call TRBJ2-5, with a tentative D call TRBD1 (6 bases). V dropped 7 bases and J dropped 1 base, with 13 bases sitting between them. Germline values: CDR1 SQVTM, CDR2 ANQGSEA. CDR3 size: 13 residues. CDR3 region: CSAKDSPQETQYF. CDR3 coding DNA: TGCAGCGCCAAGGACAGCCCCCAAGAGACCCAGTACTTC.

This chain connects TRBV6-7 to TRBJ1-4; 10 bases line up with TRBD1. TRBV6-7 is classed as an ORF, of uncertain function. CDR3 length equals 19 residues. The V and J ends lost 2 bases and 4 bases, in that order; junction bases with no gene match: 13. The CDR3 here is CASSYPGQGKVYGNEKLFF. The CDR3 bases are TGTGCCAGCAGTTACCCGGGACAGGGGAAGGTGTACGGTAATGAAAAACTGTTTTTT.

The chain links TRBV5-1 to TRBJ1-1; a possible D gene is TRBD1 (5 bases). The CDR3 runs to 15 residues. From germline, CDR1 is SGHRS and CDR2 YFSETQ. Deletions cut 1 base from V and 0 bases from J, with 10 bases between. The CDR3 reads CASSLIDRMNTEAFF. The CDR3 bases are TGCGCCAGCAGCTTGATTGACAGAATGAACACTGAAGCTTTCTTT.

The gene calls are TRBV7-9 and TRBJ2-5; TRBD2 agrees at 7 bases. With V trimmed by 1 base and J by 5 bases, 7 bases remained unmatched. Germline V CDR1 and CDR2: SEHNR, FQNEAQ (reference sequence). This CDR3 comprises 15 residues. The CDR3 loop is CASSLDLAEGETQYF. The CDR3 DNA follows: TGTGCCAGCAGCTTAGACCTAGCGGAGGGGGAGACCCAGTACTTC.

This sequence joins TRBV27 and TRBJ1-6; unclear D gene. Trimming took off 7 bases at V and 7 bases at J, with 11 bases between the two ends. The CDR3 is 13 amino acids. Germline lookup yields CDR1 MNHEY and CDR2 SMNVEV (reference sequence). For the CDR3, the DNA is TGTGCCAGCACCTCGAACATAAATTCACCCCTCCACTTT. Translating it yields CASTSNINSPLHF.

The chain carries TRBV2 and TRBJ2-2, with D possibly matching TRBD2 (7 bases). This CDR3 is built from 16 residues. V was clipped by 8 bases and J by 7 bases, with 23 bases between them. Germline CDR1 and CDR2: SNHLY and FYNNEI. The CDR3 loop is CASGIHGGREGGELFF. CDR3 DNA: TGTGCCAGCGGGATTCACGGGGGGCGCGAGGGCGGGGAGCTGTTTTTT.

This rearrangement joins TRBV3-1 (or the pseudogene TRBV3-2) to TRBJ1-1; D may be TRBD1 (6 bases). Deletions cut 4 bases from V and 2 bases from J, with 11 bases between. This CDR3 spans 14 amino acids. Germline CDR1 reads LGHDT; CDR2 reads YNNKEL (reference sequence). In DNA, the CDR3 is TGTGCCAGCAGCCCCGGGACATTCAACACTGAAGCTTTCTTT. It codes for CASSPGTFNTEAFF.

The V gene is TRBV3-1 (or the pseudogene TRBV3-2), the J gene TRBJ2-3; D unresolved. The CDR3 extends over 13 amino acids. The V end lost 5 bases, the J end lost 0 bases, and 6 bases lay between the germline ends. The germline gives CDR1 LGHDT, CDR2 YNNKEL (reference sequence). The CDR3 sequence is CASSWASTDTQYF. As DNA, the CDR3 is TGTGCCAGCAGCTGGGCCAGCACAGATACGCAGTATTTT.

This clone turned up a few times. The V gene is TRBV10-3, the J gene TRBJ2-1; 7 bases match TRBD2. Trimming at V came to 7 bases and at J to 9 bases, leaving 15 bases not matched to a gene. Germline CDR1 reads ENHRY; CDR2 reads SYGVKD. The CDR3 length is 15 residues. As DNA, the CDR3 is TGTGCCATCATCGACCCCGGGGGGAGGGTTAGTGAGCAGTTCTTC. It translates to CAIIDPGGRVSEQFF.

The chain uses TRBV15 and TRBJ2-7, with 11 positions matching TRBD1. The germline gives CDR1 LNHNV, CDR2 YYDKDF (reference sequence). CDR3 size: 15 residues. Trimming cost V 0 bases and J 6 bases; bases outside gene matches: 4. CDR3 nucleotide sequence: TGTGCCACCAGCAGAGATATGGGACAGGGGGTCGAGCAGTACTTC. It yields the protein CATSRDMGQGVEQYF.

The chain couples TRBV5-1 to TRBJ1-5; tentatively, D is TRBD1 (6 bases). V was shortened by 4 bases and J by 6 bases, with 14 bases between the two germline ends. The germline gives CDR1 SGHRS, CDR2 YFSETQ. The CDR3 sequence is 14 residues long. CDR3: CASSLQGTGQPQHF. As DNA, the CDR3 is TGCGCCAGCAGCCTACAGGGAACGGGTCAGCCCCAGCATTTT. Together with reference TRBV5-1 and TRBJ1-5, the CDR3 gives the full variable domain: KAGVTQTPRYLIKTRGQQVTLSCSPISGHRSVSWYQQTPGQGLQFLFEYFSETQRNKGNFPGRFSGRQFSNSRSEMNVSTLELGDSALYLCASSLQGTGQPQHFGDGTRLSIL.

The genes are TRBV7-3 and TRBJ2-5, with D perhaps matching TRBD2 (5 bases). V was cut by 5 bases and J by 5 bases, with 15 bases left in between. Germline loops: CDR1 SGHTA, CDR2 FQGTGA. This CDR3 contains 14 residues. The CDR3 is CASSESRTGETQYF. CDR3 nucleotide sequence: TGTGCCAGCAGCGAGAGCAGGACTGGCGAGACCCAGTACTTC.

The rearrangement joins TRBV6-5 to TRBJ1-5, with no clear D. This CDR3 contains 15 residues. From germline, CDR1 is MNHEY and CDR2 SVGAGI. Deletions cut 7 bases from V and 5 bases from J, with 18 bases between. This chain's CDR3 is CASTLGGFGDQPQHF. CDR3 bases: TGTGCCAGCACCCTTGGAGGATTCGGGGATCAGCCCCAGCATTTT.

The V and J genes are TRBV5-1 and TRBJ2-3, with 9 bases that match TRBD1. Looked up from germline, CDR1 is SGHRS and CDR2 is YFSETQ. V lost 4 bases and J lost 1; bases outside the gene matches: 4. The CDR3 consists of 15 residues. The CDR3 sequence is CASSPRDRGTDTQYF. For the CDR3, the DNA is TGCGCCAGCAGCCCCCGGGACAGGGGCACAGATACGCAGTATTTT. Full variable domain (outside the CDR3, taken from reference TRBV5-1 and TRBJ2-3): KAGVTQTPRYLIKTRGQQVTLSCSPISGHRSVSWYQQTPGQGLQFLFEYFSETQRNKGNFPGRFSGRQFSNSRSEMNVSTLELGDSALYLCASSPRDRGTDTQYFGPGTRLTVL.